A selection of T cell receptor beta chains follows, all from one sample in a study of regulatory T cells in long-lasting Graves disease. TCRdb used MiXCR to reprocess the multiplex PCR reads, holding one entry per CDR3 protein. The data hold over 350,000 distinct CDR3 sequences, with about 20% observed a single time. The sample was peripheral blood mononuclear cells (PBMCs), taken when the disease was refractory, from a patient treated with antithyroid drugs. These receptors all come from a female donor with Graves disease. CDR3s include the opening cysteine and the closing phenylalanine or tryptophan. Each record gives: V gene, J gene, clone size, CDR3 protein. Size is omitted from some rows. Given values are once, few, many or a class for expanded clones.

v_gene: TRBV7-6; j_gene: TRBJ2-3; abundance: NA; CDR3aa: CASSSDSTDTQYF
v_gene: TRBV28; j_gene: NA; abundance: few; CDR3aa: CASSLSLAGGPGEQFF
v_gene: TRBV10-2; j_gene: TRBJ1-1; abundance: few; CDR3aa: CASSEIGSTEAFF
v_gene: TRBV9; j_gene: TRBJ1-6; abundance: few; CDR3aa: CASSSWTGVDSPLHF
v_gene: TRBV2; j_gene: TRBJ1-3; abundance: NA; CDR3aa: CASSGRTVSGNTIYF
v_gene: TRBV13; j_gene: TRBJ1-3; abundance: NA; CDR3aa: CASSLGRAYSGNTIYF
v_gene: TRBV19; j_gene: TRBJ2-5; abundance: NA; CDR3aa: CASSIRSRRQETQYF
v_gene: TRBV4-1; j_gene: TRBJ1-5; abundance: few; CDR3aa: CASSQAGGNQPQHF
v_gene: TRBV7-4; j_gene: TRBJ2-7; abundance: few; CDR3aa: CASTSPCRDPYEQYF
v_gene: TRBV6-5; j_gene: TRBJ2-2; abundance: many; CDR3aa: CASSYSLSSPNTGELFF
v_gene: TRBV12-3/TRBV12-4; j_gene: TRBJ2-7; abundance: many; CDR3aa: CASSPDRDEQYF
v_gene: TRBV27; j_gene: TRBJ2-5; abundance: many; CDR3aa: CASSPTSGSPPGTQYF
v_gene: TRBV10-3; j_gene: TRBJ2-2; abundance: few; CDR3aa: CAISEGAGETGELFF
v_gene: TRBV6-1; j_gene: TRBJ1-5; abundance: NA; CDR3aa: CASTYILGASNQPRHF
v_gene: TRBV25-1; j_gene: TRBJ2-7; abundance: NA; CDR3aa: CASSAPGLPYEQYF
v_gene: TRBV2; j_gene: TRBJ1-4; abundance: many; CDR3aa: CASSERGVSVFEKLFF
v_gene: TRBV30; j_gene: TRBJ1-6; abundance: few; CDR3aa: CAWSANSPLHF
v_gene: TRBV15; j_gene: TRBJ2-5; abundance: many; CDR3aa: CATSRDQGVETQYF
v_gene: TRBV9; j_gene: TRBJ2-2; abundance: few; CDR3aa: CASSAGLAAMSGELFF
v_gene: TRBV28; j_gene: TRBJ1-1; abundance: many; CDR3aa: CASSLSGGNTEAFF
v_gene: TRBV4-3; j_gene: TRBJ2-7; abundance: few; CDR3aa: CASSQEWDGRYEQYF
v_gene: TRBV2; j_gene: TRBJ2-1; abundance: many; CDR3aa: CASSRKAYNEQFF